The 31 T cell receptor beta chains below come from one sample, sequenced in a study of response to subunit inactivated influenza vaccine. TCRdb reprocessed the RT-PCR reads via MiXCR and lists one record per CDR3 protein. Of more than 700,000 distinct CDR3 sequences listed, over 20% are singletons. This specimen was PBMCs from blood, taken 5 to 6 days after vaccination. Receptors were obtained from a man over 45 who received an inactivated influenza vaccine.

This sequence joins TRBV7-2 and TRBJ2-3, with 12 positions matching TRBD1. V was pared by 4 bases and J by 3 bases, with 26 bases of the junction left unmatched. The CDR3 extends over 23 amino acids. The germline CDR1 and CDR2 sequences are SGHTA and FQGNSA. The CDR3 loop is CASSSRDRGRLLAGGKSTDTQYF. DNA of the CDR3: TGTGCCAGCAGCTCTCGGGACAGGGGGCGCTTGCTAGCGGGCGGGAAGTCGACAGATACGCAGTATTTT.

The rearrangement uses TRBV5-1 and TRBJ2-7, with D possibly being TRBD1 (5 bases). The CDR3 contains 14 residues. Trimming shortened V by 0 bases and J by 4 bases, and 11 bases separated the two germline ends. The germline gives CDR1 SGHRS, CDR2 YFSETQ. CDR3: CASSLDPQGYEQYF. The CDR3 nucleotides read TGCGCCAGCAGCTTGGACCCTCAGGGTTACGAGCAGTACTTC.

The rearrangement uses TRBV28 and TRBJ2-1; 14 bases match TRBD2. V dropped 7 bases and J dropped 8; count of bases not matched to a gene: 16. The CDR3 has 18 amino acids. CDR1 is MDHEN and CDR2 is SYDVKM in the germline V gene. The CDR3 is CASIPGLAGGLIHHEQFF. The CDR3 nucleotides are TGTGCCAGCATCCCTGGACTAGCGGGAGGATTAATCCACCATGAGCAGTTCTTC.

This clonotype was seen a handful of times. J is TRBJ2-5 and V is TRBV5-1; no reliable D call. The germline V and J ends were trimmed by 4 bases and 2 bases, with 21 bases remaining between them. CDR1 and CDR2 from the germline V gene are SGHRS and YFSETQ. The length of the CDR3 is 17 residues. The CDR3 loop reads CASSRRPSGTSQETQYF. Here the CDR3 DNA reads TGCGCCAGCAGCCGCCGTCCTTCAGGCACCTCTCAAGAGACCCAGTACTTC.

The CDR3 nucleotides read TGCAGTGCTAGAGATCTGAAAGGCCGAACCTCCTACAATGAGCAGTTCTTC. It specifies CSARDLKGRTSYNEQFF. V and J are TRBV20-1 and TRBJ2-1; D ambiguous. The CDR3 covers 17 residues. Germline V gene sequence: CDR1 DFQATT, CDR2 SNEGSKA (reference sequence). V lost 0 bases to trimming and J lost 0 bases, with 15 bases between them.

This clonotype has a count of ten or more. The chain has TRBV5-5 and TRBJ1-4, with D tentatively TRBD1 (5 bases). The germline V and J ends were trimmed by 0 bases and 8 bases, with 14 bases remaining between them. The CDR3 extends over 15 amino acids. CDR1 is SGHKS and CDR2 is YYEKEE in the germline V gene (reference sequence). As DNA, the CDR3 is TGTGCCAGCAGCTTGGTAGCAGGGAGAGGAGAAAAACTGTTTTTT. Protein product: CASSLVAGRGEKLFF.

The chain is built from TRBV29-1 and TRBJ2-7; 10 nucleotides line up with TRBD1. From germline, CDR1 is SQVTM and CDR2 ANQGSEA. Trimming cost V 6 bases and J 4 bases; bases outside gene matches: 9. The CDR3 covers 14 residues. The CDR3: CSVRDGTGVYEQYF. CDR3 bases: TGCAGCGTGAGAGACGGGACAGGGGTATACGAGCAGTACTTC.

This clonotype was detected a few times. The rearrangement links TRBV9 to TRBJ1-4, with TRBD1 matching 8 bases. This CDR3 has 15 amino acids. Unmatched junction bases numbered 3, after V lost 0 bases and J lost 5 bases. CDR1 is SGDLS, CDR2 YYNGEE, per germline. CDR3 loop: CASSVGTGGNEKLFF. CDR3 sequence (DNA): TGTGCCAGCAGCGTAGGAACAGGGGGGAATGAAAAACTGTTTTTT.

CDR3 loop: CASSLGRGTDYNEQFF. DNA of the CDR3: TGTGCCAGCAGCTTGGGCAGGGGTACGGACTACAATGAGCAGTTCTTC. The chain carries TRBV7-9 and TRBJ2-1; D perhaps matches TRBD1 (6 bases). The CDR3 is 16 amino acids. Germline assignment: CDR1 SEHNR and CDR2 FQNEAQ (reference sequence). Trimming shortened V by 3 bases and J by 3 bases, and 15 bases separated the two germline ends.

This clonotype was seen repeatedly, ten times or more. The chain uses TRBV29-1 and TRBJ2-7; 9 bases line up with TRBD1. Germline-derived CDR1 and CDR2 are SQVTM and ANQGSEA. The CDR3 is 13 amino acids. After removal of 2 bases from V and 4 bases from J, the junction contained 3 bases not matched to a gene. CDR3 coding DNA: TGCAGCGTTGAATTCGGACAGGGGTACGAGCAGTACTTC. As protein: CSVEFGQGYEQYF.

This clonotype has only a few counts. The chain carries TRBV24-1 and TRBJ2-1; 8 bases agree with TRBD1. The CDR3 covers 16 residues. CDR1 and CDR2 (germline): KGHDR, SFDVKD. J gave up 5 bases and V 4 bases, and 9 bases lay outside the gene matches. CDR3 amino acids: CATSDFTGTGDNEQFF. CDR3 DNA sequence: TGTGCCACCAGTGACTTTACCGGGACAGGAGACAATGAGCAGTTCTTC.

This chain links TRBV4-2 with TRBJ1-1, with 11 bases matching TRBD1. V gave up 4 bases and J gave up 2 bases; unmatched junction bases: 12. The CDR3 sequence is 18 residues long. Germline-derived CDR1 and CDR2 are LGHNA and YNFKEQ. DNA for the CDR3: TGTGCCAGCAGCCGTCCGACCGGGACAGGGGGGAGTAACACTGAAGCTTTCTTT. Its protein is CASSRPTGTGGSNTEAFF.

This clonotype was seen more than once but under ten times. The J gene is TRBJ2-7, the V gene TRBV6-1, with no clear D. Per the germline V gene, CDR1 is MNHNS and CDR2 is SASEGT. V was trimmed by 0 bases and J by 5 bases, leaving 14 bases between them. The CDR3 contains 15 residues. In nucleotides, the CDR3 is TGTGCCAGCAGTGAAGCAGCCGGGCCTCAGGACGAGCAGTACTTC. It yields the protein CASSEAAGPQDEQYF.

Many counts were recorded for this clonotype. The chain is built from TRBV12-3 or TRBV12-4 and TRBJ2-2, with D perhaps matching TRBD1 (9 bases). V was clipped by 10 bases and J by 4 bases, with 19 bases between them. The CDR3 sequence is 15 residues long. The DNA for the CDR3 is TGTGCCATCCGGGGGGGGACAGGGAGCACCGGGGAGCTGTTTTTT. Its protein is CAIRGGTGSTGELFF.

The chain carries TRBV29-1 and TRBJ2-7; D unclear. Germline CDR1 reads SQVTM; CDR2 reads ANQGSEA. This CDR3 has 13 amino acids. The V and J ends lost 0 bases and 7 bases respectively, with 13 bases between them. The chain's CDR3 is CSVEEGFVGEQYF. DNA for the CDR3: TGCAGCGTTGAAGAGGGGTTTGTTGGGGAGCAGTACTTC.

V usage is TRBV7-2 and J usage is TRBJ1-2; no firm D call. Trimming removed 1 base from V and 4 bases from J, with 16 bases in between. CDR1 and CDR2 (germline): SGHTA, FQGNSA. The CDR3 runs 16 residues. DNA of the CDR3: TGTGCCAGCAGCTTAGGGGCAGGCGGCGCAGGCTATGGCTACACCTTC. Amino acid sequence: CASSLGAGGAGYGYTF. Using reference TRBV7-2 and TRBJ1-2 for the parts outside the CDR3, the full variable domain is GAGVSQSPSNKVTEKGKDVELRCDPISGHTALYWYRQSLGQGLEFLIYFQGNSAPDKSGLPSDRFSAERTGGSVSTLTIQRTQQEDSAVYLCASSLGAGGAGYGYTFGSGTRLTVV.

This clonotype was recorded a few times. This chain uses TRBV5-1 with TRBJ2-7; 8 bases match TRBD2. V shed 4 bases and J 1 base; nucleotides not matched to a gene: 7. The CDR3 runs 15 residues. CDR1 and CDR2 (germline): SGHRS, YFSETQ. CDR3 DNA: TGCGCCAGCAGCGCAACAGGACTAGCTTCCTACGAGCAGTACTTC. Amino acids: CASSATGLASYEQYF.

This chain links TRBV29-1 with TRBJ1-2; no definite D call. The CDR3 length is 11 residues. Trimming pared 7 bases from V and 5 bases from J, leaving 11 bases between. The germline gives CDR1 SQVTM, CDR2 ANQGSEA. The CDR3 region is CSARTEYGYTF. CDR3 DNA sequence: TGCAGCGCTCGGACCGAGTATGGCTACACCTTC.

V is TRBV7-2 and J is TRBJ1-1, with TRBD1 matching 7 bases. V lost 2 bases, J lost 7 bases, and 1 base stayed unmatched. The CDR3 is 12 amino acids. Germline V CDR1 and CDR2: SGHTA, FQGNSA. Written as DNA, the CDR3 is TGTGCCAGCAGCTTAAGACAGGGTGAAGCTTTCTTT. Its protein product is CASSLRQGEAFF.

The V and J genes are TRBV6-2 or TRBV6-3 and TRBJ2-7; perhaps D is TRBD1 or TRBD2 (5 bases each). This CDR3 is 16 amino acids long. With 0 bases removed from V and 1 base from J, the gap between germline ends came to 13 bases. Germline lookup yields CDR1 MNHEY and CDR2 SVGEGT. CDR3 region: CASSYSRYRTSYEQYF. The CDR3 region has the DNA TGTGCCAGCAGTTACTCGAGATACAGGACTTCCTACGAGCAGTACTTC.

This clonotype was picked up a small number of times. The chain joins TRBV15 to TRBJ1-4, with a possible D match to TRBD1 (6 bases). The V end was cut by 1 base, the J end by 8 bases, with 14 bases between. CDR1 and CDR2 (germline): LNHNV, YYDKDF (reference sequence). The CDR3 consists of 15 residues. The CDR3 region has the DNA TGTGCCACCAGCAGAGCGGGGGGGGCATTAGAAAAACTGTTTTTT. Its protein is CATSRAGGALEKLFF.

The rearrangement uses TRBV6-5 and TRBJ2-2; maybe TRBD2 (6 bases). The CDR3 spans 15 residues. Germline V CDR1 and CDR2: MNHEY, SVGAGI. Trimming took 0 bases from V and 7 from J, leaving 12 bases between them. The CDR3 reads CASSYSAGRIGELFF. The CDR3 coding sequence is TGTGCCAGCAGTTACTCCGCAGGGAGGATCGGGGAGCTGTTTTTT.

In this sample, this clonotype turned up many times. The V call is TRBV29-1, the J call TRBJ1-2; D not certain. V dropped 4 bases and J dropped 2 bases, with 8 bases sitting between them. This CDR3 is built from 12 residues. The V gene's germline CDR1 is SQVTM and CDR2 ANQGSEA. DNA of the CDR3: TGCAGCGTTGCGGACGGGAACTATGGCTACACCTTC. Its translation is CSVADGNYGYTF.

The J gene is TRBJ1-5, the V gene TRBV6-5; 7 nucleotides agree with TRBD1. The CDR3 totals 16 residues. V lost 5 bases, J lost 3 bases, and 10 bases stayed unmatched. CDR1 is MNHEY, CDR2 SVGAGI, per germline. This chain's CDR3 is CASSHGSGTANQPQHF. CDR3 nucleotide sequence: TGTGCCAGCAGTCACGGCTCTGGGACAGCCAATCAGCCCCAGCATTTT.

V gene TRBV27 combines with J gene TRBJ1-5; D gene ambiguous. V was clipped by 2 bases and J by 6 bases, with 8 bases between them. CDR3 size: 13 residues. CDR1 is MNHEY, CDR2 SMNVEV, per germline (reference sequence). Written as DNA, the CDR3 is TGTGCCAGCAGTTTAGGGGAGTTTCAGCCCCAGCATTTT. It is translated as CASSLGEFQPQHF.

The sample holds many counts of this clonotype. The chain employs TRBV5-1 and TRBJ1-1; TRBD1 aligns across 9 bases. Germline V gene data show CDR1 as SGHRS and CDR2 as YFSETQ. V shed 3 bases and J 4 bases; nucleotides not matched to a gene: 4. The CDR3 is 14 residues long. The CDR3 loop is CASSSGQGSTEAFF. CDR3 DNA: TGCGCCAGCAGCTCAGGACAGGGGAGCACTGAAGCTTTCTTT. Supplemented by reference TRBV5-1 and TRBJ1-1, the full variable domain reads KAGVTQTPRYLIKTRGQQVTLSCSPISGHRSVSWYQQTPGQGLQFLFEYFSETQRNKGNFPGRFSGRQFSNSRSEMNVSTLELGDSALYLCASSSGQGSTEAFFGQGTRLTVV.

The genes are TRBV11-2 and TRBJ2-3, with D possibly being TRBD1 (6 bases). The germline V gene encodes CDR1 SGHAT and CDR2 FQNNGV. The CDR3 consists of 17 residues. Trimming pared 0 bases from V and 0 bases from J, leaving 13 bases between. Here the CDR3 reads CASSLELARGSTDTQYF. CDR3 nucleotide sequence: TGTGCCAGCAGCTTAGAGTTGGCCAGGGGAAGCACAGATACGCAGTATTTT.

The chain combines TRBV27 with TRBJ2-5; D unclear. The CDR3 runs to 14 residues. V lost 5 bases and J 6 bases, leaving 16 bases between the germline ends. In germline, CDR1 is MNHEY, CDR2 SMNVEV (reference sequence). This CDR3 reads CASSEAGVCQTQYF. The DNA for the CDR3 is TGTGCCAGCAGTGAGGCCGGAGTGTGCCAGACCCAGTACTTC.

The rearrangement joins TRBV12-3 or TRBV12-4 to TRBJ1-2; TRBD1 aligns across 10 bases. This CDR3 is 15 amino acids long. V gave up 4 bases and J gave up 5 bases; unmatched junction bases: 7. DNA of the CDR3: TGTGCCAGCAGTTCCCGGGACAGGGGAATTTATGGCTACACCTTC. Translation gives CASSSRDRGIYGYTF.

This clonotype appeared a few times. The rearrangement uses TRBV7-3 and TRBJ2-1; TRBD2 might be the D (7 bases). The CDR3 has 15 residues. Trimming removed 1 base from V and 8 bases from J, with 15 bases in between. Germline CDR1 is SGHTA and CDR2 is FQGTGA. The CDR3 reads CASSLMRGTIHEQFF. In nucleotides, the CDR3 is TGTGCCAGCAGCTTAATGCGGGGGACAATCCATGAGCAGTTCTTC.

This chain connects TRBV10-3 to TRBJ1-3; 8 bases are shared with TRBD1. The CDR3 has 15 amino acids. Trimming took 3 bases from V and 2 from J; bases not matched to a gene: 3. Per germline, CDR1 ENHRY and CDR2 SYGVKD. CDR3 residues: CAISDPDRAGNTIYF. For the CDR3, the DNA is TGTGCCATCAGTGACCCGGACAGGGCTGGAAACACCATATATTTT.